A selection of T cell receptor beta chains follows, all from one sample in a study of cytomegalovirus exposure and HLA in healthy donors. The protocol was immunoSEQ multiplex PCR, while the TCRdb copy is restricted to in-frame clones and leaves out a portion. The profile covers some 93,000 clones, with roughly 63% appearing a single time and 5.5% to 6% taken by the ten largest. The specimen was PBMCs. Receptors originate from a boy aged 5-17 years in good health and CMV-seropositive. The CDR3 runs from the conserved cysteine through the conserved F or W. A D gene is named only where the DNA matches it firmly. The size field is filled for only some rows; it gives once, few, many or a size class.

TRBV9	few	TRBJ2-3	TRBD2	TGTGCCAGCAGCGTAGGGGCGGGGGGAAGCACAGATACGCAGTATTTT	CASSVGAGGSTDTQYF
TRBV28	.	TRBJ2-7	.	TGTGCCAGCAGCCCTGGGCTAGCTGACTACGAGCAGTACTTC	CASSPGLADYEQYF
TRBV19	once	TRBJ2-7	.	TGTGCCAGTAGTATCTTCTCTGCAGGTTCCGACGAGCAGTACTTC	CASSIFSAGSDEQYF
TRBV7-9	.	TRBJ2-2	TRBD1	TGTGCCAGCAGCCCCCGACAGGGGGGGAAGACCAGGGAGCTGTTTTTT	CASSPRQGGKTRELFF
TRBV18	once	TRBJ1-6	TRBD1	TGTGCCAGCTCACCAAGGGACAGGGACTCACCCCTCCACTTT	CASSPRDRDSPLHF
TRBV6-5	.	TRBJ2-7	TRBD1	TGTGCCACCGAGGGGGCCCACGAGCAGTACTTC	CATEGAHEQYF
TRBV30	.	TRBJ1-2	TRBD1	TGTGCCTGGACTACCACGGGACAGGGGATTTCTGGCTACACCTTC	CAWTTTGQGISGYTF
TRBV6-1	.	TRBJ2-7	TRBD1	TGTGCCCTACGGGCCCGGACAGGGATTGACGAGCAGTACTTC	CALRARTGIDEQYF
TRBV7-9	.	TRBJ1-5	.	TGTGCCAGCAGCCCAAGCGGGAGCAATCAGCCCCAGCATTTT	CASSPSGSNQPQHF
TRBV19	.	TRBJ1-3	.	TGTGCCACCTCGGACAGAGCTGGAAACACCATATATTTT	CATSDRAGNTIYF
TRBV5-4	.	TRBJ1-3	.	TGTGCCAGCAGCGCGGGATTCTCTGGAAACACCATATATTTT	CASSAGFSGNTIYF
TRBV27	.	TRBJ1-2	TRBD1	TGTGCCAGCAGTTTAAGGGGGCAGGGAGGCTACACCTTC	CASSLRGQGGYTF
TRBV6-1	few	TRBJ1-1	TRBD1	TGTGCCAGCAGTGAAGCGCTTTTAGGGACAGGCCTCCCCTTTGAAGCTTTCTTT	CASSEALLGTGLPFEAFF
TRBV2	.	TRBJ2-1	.	TGTGCCAGCAGTGAGGTGGGAGAAGACAATGAGCAGTTCTTC	CASSEVGEDNEQFF
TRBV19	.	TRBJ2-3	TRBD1	TGTGCCAGTAGGAGGGGACAGGGTTTAACAGATACGCAGTATTTT	CASRRGQGLTDTQYF
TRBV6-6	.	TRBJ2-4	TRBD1	TGTGCCAGCAGGGACAGGGGAGAGGGGGCCAAAAACATTCAGTACTTC	CASRDRGEGAKNIQYF
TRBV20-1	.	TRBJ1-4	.	TGCAGTGCTAGACTCCGGGACACCGACCACTTT	CSARLRDTDHF
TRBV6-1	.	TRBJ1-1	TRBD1	TGTGCCAGCTCGCTAAGAAGCAGGGGGCTCACTGAAGCTTTCTTT	CASSLRSRGLTEAFF
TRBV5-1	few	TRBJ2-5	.	TGCGCCAGCAGCGGCGGGTCCGGAGAGACCCAGTACTTC	CASSGGSGETQYF
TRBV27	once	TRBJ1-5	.	TGTGCCAGCAGTTGGGCTAGCAATCAGCCCCAGCATTTT	CASSWASNQPQHF
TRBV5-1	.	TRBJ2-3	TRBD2	TGCGCCAGCAGCTTGAGTCGGGGGGGGGCTGAATCAGATACGCAGTATTTT	CASSLSRGGAESDTQYF
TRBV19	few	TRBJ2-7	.	TGTGTCTACGGGGGTTCCTACGAGCAGTACTTC	CVYGGSYEQYF
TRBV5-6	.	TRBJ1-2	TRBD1	TGTGCCAGCAGCTTGGATGCGGGGGACAGGGTGGACTATGGCTACACCTTC	CASSLDAGDRVDYGYTF
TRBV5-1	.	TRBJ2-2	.	TGCGCCAGCAGCTTGGTCCCGCAGAGCGATAACACCGGGGAGCTGTTTTTT	CASSLVPQSDNTGELFF
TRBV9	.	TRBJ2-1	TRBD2	TGTGCCAGCAGCGTATTTGCGGGGGGCCAGAGCTCCTACAATGAGCAGTTCTTC	CASSVFAGGQSSYNEQFF
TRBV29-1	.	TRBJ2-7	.	TGCAGCGTTGAAGTAATTGACACCAACTACGAGCAGTACTTC	CSVEVIDTNYEQYF
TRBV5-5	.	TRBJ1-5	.	TGTGCCAGCAGCTTGGGGGTTGGACTGAGCAATCAGCCCCAGCATTTT	CASSLGVGLSNQPQHF
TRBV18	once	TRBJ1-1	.	TGTGCCAGCTCACCTCGAGAGGGGGACACTGAAGCTTTCTTT	CASSPREGDTEAFF
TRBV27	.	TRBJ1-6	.	TGTGCCAGCAGTTTGGTCCAGGGGAGTTCACCCCTCCACTTT	CASSLVQGSSPLHF
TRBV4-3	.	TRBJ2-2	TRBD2	TGCGCCAGCAGCCAAGAGGGCGGCGGGAGGGCTCCCGGGGAGCTGTTTTTT	CASSQEGGGRAPGELFF
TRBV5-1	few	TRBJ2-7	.	TGCGCCAGCAGCTTGGCCGGCGGGATAAAATCCTACGAGCAGTACTTC	CASSLAGGIKSYEQYF
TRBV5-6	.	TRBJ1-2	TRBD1	TGTGCCAGCAGACCCGGGACAGGGGCCTTATTTGACACCTTC	CASRPGTGALFDTF
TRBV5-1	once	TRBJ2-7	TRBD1	TGCGCCAGCAGCTCCGGACAGGCCGGCTCCTACGAGCAGTACTTC	CASSSGQAGSYEQYF
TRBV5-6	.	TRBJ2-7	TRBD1	TGTGCCAGCAGCCCGGACAGGGATCTCTCCTACGAGCAGTACTTC	CASSPDRDLSYEQYF
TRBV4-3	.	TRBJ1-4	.	TGCGCCAGCACGAGCGGGGATTCTAATGAAAAACTGTTTTTT	CASTSGDSNEKLFF
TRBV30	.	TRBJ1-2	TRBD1	TGTGCCCGGGCAGGGGGCTTAGGCTACACCTTC	CARAGGLGYTF
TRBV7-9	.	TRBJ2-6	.	TGTGCCAGCAGCTTAGGGAGCTCTGGGGCCAACGTCCTGACTTTC	CASSLGSSGANVLTF
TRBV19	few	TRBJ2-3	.	TGTGCCAGTAGTATGAGCGGAGCCACAGATACGCAGTATTTT	CASSMSGATDTQYF
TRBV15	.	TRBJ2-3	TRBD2	TGTGCCACCAGCACTTCCCCGGGGGGGAGGGTAACAGATACGCAGTATTTT	CATSTSPGGRVTDTQYF
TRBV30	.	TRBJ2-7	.	TGTGCCTGGAGTCCGGGGTGGAACGAGCAGTACTTC	CAWSPGWNEQYF
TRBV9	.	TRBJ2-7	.	TGTGCCAGCAGCGTAGCGGGGGTTGGCGAGCAGTACTTC	CASSVAGVGEQYF
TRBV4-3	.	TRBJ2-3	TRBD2	TGCGCCAGCAGCCAAGATCTGGGGACTAGCGGGAGGCCGAATACGCAGTATTTT	CASSQDLGTSGRPNTQYF